This T cell receptor beta chain was recovered during a study of Graves' ophthalmopathy and Graves' hyperthyroidism. Study overall: Peripheral blood collection took place at initial diagnosis, before any treatment. Points from the study as a whole: Ophthalmopathy progression was predicted by the model at about 70% sensitivity and approximately 72% specificity. For separating ophthalmopathy from stable hyperthyroidism, a 13-signature model gave under 90% sensitivity and approximately 76% specificity.

In regard to this clonotype: Its target is not known.

The authors diagnosed from clinical symptoms, serum thyroxine, TRAb, thyroid ultrasound and orbital computed tomography. For repertoire sequencing, the TCR beta CDR3 regions were amplified from RNA transcripts. A first-round RT-PCR used HTBI primers, followed by a second-round multiplex PCR. TCRdb used MiXCR to reprocess the multiplex PCR reads, holding one entry per CDR3 protein. Of about 740,000 distinct CDR3 sequences in the sample, 40% were seen once. Trimming cost V 5 bases and J 6 bases; bases outside gene matches: 12. This CDR3 spans 15 amino acids. Germline assignment: CDR1 SGHDN and CDR2 FVKESK.

The V gene is TRBV14, the J gene TRBJ2-7, with 8 bases fitting TRBD2. The specimen sequenced was peripheral blood. The TCR sequence derives from an adult man with Graves' ophthalmopathy. The CDR3 here is CASSYLHGGAGEQYF. DNA of the CDR3: TGTGCCAGCAGCTATCTTCACGGGGGGGCCGGCGAGCAGTACTTC.